The 16 T cell receptor beta chains presented below share a single source sample, sequenced in a study of T cell repertoires in cytomegalovirus infection. Their cognate antigens are unknown. In TCRdb, the reads were re-called with MiXCR into one record per CDR3 protein. The data contain around 310,000 distinct CDR3 sequences, about 29% of them singletons. The material was cultured PBMCs, obtained from culture after CMV antigen stimulation. Receptor source: a human donor in good health (CMV status not recorded). Some clones in this sample may be carry-over from other donors' samples.

The chain recombines TRBV29-1 with TRBJ1-2; D not certain. This CDR3 contains 11 residues. Trimming removed 4 bases at V and 3 bases at J, with 6 bases between. From germline, CDR1 is SQVTM and CDR2 ANQGSEA. This CDR3 reads CSVGPDYGYTF. The CDR3 nucleotides read TGCAGCGTTGGCCCAGACTATGGCTACACCTTC.

This clonotype came up many times. The chain recombines TRBV6-1 with TRBJ2-1, with D tentatively TRBD1 (5 bases). V was clipped by 7 bases and J by 4 bases, with 11 bases between them. The CDR3 runs 13 residues. CDR1 and CDR2 (germline): MNHNS, SASEGT. The CDR3 coding sequence is TGTGCCAGCACCACGACAGAGTACAATGAGCAGTTCTTC. This gives the protein CASTTTEYNEQFF.

This clonotype came up a few times. The rearrangement joins TRBV7-9 to TRBJ1-2, with 7 bases that match TRBD1. This CDR3 has 11 amino acids. V lost 11 bases, J lost 6 bases, and 6 bases stayed unmatched. Per the germline V gene, CDR1 is SEHNR and CDR2 is FQNEAQ (reference sequence). The CDR3 loop reads CALTGQHGYTF. CDR3 in DNA: TGTGCCCTGACAGGGCAGCATGGCTACACCTTC.

This clonotype has more than one count but fewer than ten. The chain joins TRBV7-6 to TRBJ2-1; TRBD2 matches 7 bases. The CDR3 has 15 amino acids. V dropped 2 bases and J dropped 2; count of bases not matched to a gene: 3. Germline-derived CDR1 and CDR2 are SGHVS and FNYEAQ. CDR3 nucleotide sequence: TGTGCCAGCAGCTTATCGACTAGCCCCTACAATGAGCAGTTCTTC. Translated, it gives CASSLSTSPYNEQFF. The whole variable domain, remainder taken from reference TRBV7-6 and TRBJ2-1, is GAGVSQSPRYKVTKRGQDVALRCDPISGHVSLYWYRQALGQGPEFLTYFNYEAQQDKSGLPNDRFSAERPEGSISTLTIQRTEQRDSAMYRCASSLSTSPYNEQFFGPGTRLTVL.

The chain links TRBV7-2 to TRBJ1-1, with unresolved D. Trimming shortened V by 4 bases and J by 0 bases, and 9 bases separated the two germline ends. The CDR3 spans 14 residues. Germline V CDR1 and CDR2: SGHTA, FQGNSA. The CDR3 bases are TGTGCCAGCAGCTCGGACCGACTGAACACTGAAGCTTTCTTT. This gives the protein CASSSDRLNTEAFF. Full variable domain (remainder filled in from reference TRBV7-2 and TRBJ1-1): GAGVSQSPSNKVTEKGKDVELRCDPISGHTALYWYRQSLGQGLEFLIYFQGNSAPDKSGLPSDRFSAERTGGSVSTLTIQRTQQEDSAVYLCASSSDRLNTEAFFGQGTRLTVV.

This clonotype was recorded a few times. The gene calls are TRBV6-6 and TRBJ2-1, with TRBD2 matching 8 bases. The V segment lost 6 bases and the J segment 6 bases; nucleotides outside the gene matches: 10. Germline V gene lookup returns CDR1 MNHNY and CDR2 SVGAGI (reference sequence). This CDR3 is built from 15 residues. CDR3 residues: CASRVSGTRVNEQFF. In DNA form, the CDR3 reads TGTGCCAGCAGGGTCTCCGGGACTAGAGTCAATGAGCAGTTCTTC.

Only a few counts were recorded for this clonotype. The chain uses TRBV6-1 and TRBJ2-5; D is possibly TRBD1 or TRBD2 (5 bases each). Germline assignment: CDR1 MNHNS and CDR2 SASEGT. Trimming left V 10 bases short and J 4 bases short, with 19 bases between. The CDR3 runs 14 residues. The CDR3 loop is CATLDSPRGETQYF. Here the CDR3 DNA reads TGTGCCACCCTCGACTCCCCGAGGGGAGAGACCCAGTACTTC.

A few counts support this clonotype. The CDR3 DNA reads as TGTGCCAGCAGCTTGGGGACTGTTAGCTCCTACGAGCAGTACTTC. Its protein is CASSLGTVSSYEQYF. The chain has TRBV11-2 and TRBJ2-7, with TRBD2 as a possible D gene (6 bases). The germline CDR1 and CDR2 sequences are SGHAT and FQNNGV. Trimming took off 3 bases at V and 0 bases at J, with 12 bases between the two ends. The CDR3 is 15 amino acids.

This clonotype was counted ten times or more. V and J are TRBV6-1 and TRBJ2-7, with 7 bases aligning to TRBD1. The trim removed 2 bases at V and 3 bases at J, leaving 1 base unmatched. The CDR3 contains 13 residues. Per germline, CDR1 MNHNS and CDR2 SASEGT. In DNA, the CDR3 is TGTGCCAGCAGTGAAACAGGGGTCTACGAGCAGTACTTC. Its protein product is CASSETGVYEQYF.

V usage is TRBV6-6 and J usage is TRBJ2-5; D may be TRBD1 or TRBD2 (5 bases each). V was cut by 10 bases and J by 5 bases, with 11 bases left in between. The CDR3 runs to 11 residues. Looked up from germline, CDR1 is MNHNY and CDR2 is SVGAGI (reference sequence). The CDR3 sequence is CATEGSETQYF. CDR3 bases: TGTGCCACTGAGGGGAGTGAGACCCAGTACTTC.

The chain couples TRBV6-1 to TRBJ2-3, with D possibly called TRBD1 or TRBD2 (5 bases each). The V and J ends lost 1 base and 3 bases respectively, with 17 bases between them. The V gene's germline CDR1 is MNHNS and CDR2 SASEGT. The CDR3 is made up of 17 amino acids. DNA of the CDR3: TGTGCCAGCAGTGAAGGGGTAGGGGCCCCGGGGACAGATACGCAGTATTTT. Its translation: CASSEGVGAPGTDTQYF.

In nucleotides, the CDR3 is TGTGCCAGCAGTTACTCCAGGGTGACGGGGCAGGCGGTCCTTTATGGCTACACCTTC. It codes for CASSYSRVTGQAVLYGYTF. The rearrangement uses TRBV6-5 and TRBJ1-2, with D possibly being TRBD1 (5 bases). This CDR3 region has 19 residues. Looked up from germline, CDR1 is MNHEY and CDR2 is SVGAGI. V shed 0 bases and J shed 5 bases, with 25 bases lying between them.

Many counts were recorded for this clonotype. This chain uses TRBV7-3 with TRBJ2-4, with 8 bases identical to TRBD2. CDR1 and CDR2 (germline): SGHTA, FQGTGA. The CDR3 totals 15 residues. The V and J ends lost 0 bases and 11 bases, in that order; junction bases with no gene match: 9. The CDR3 DNA reads as TGTGCCAGCAGCTTAACGAGTAGTAGCGGGGCGGTTCAGTACTTC. It specifies CASSLTSSSGAVQYF.

The chain recombines TRBV7-2 with TRBJ2-7, with D maybe TRBD2 (5 bases). The CDR3 length is 13 residues. The germline V and J ends were trimmed by 5 bases and 3 bases, with 11 bases remaining between them. In germline, CDR1 is SGHTA, CDR2 FQGNSA. CDR3 DNA: TGTGCCAGCAGCGGGAGCCCCCTCTACGAGCAGTACTTC. It codes for CASSGSPLYEQYF. The full variable domain, its missing parts supplied by reference TRBV7-2 and TRBJ2-7, is GAGVSQSPSNKVTEKGKDVELRCDPISGHTALYWYRQSLGQGLEFLIYFQGNSAPDKSGLPSDRFSAERTGGSVSTLTIQRTQQEDSAVYLCASSGSPLYEQYFGPGTRLTVT.

This chain joins TRBV27 and TRBJ2-1, with TRBD2 matching 9 bases. The CDR3 is made up of 15 amino acids. The trim removed 4 bases at V and 5 bases at J, leaving 6 bases unmatched. The germline V gene encodes CDR1 MNHEY and CDR2 SMNVEV (reference sequence). CDR3 nucleotides: TGTGCCAGCAGTTACAGCGGGAGGTTCGACAATGAGCAGTTCTTC. Amino acids: CASSYSGRFDNEQFF.

This chain links TRBV5-8 with TRBJ2-3; TRBD2 agrees at 12 bases. The CDR3 sequence is 18 residues long. The germline CDR1 and CDR2 sequences are SGHTS and YDEGEE. V shed 2 bases, J shed 4 bases, and the junction held 11 bases outside the gene matches. The CDR3 DNA is TGTGCCAGCAGCTTTGGAATGGCTAGCGGGGGGGCTCCAGATACGCAGTATTTT. Its translation is CASSFGMASGGAPDTQYF. Full variable domain (missing parts from reference TRBV5-8 and TRBJ2-3): EAGVTQSPTHLIKTRGQQATLRCSPISGHTSVYWYQQALGLGLQFLLWYDEGEERNRGNFPPRFSGRQFPNYSSELNVNALELEDSALYLCASSFGMASGGAPDTQYFGPGTRLTVL.